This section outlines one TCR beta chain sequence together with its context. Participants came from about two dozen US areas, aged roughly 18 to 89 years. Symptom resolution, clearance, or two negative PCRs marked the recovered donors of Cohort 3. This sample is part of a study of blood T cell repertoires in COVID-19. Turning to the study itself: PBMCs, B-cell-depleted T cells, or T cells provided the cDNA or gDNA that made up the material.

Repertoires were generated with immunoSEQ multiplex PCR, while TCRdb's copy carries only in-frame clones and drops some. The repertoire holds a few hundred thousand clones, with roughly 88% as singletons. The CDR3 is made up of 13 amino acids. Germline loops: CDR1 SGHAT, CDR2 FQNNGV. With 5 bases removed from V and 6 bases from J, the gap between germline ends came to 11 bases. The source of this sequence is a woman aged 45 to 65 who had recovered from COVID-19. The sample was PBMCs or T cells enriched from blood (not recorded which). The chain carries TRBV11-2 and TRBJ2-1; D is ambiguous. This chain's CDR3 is CASSIRSRNEQFF. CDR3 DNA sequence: TGTGCCAGCAGCATAAGGAGCCGCAATGAGCAGTTCTTC.